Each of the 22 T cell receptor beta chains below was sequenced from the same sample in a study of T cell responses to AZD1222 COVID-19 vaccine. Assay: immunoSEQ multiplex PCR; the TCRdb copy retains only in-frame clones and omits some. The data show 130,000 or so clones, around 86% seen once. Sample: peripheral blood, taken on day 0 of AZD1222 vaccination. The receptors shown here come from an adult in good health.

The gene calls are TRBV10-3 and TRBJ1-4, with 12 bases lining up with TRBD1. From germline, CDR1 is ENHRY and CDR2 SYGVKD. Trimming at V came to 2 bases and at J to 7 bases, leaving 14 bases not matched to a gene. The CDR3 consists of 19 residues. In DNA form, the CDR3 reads TGTGCCATCAGTGAGATGGGACAGGGGGCTAACTTCTCCTCTGAAAAACTGTTTTTT. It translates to CAISEMGQGANFSSEKLFF.

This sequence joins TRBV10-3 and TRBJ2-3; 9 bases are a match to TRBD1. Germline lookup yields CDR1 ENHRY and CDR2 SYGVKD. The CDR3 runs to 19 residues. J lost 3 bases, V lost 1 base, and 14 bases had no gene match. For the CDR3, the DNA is TGTGCCATCAGTGAGTGGAGTGGAGGGACAGGGTACGGTACAGATACGCAGTATTTT. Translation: CAISEWSGGTGYGTDTQYF.

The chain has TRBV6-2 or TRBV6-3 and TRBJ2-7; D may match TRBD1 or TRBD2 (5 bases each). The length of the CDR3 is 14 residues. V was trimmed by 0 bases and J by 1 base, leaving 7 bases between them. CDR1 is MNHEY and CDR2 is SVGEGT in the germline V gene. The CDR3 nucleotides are TGTGCCAGCAGTTACTCTGGGGGATCCTACGAGCAGTACTTC. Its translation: CASSYSGGSYEQYF.

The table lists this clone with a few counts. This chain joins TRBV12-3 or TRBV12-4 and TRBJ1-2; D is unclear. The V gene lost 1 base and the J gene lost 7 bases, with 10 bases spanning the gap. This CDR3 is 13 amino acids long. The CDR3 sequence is CASSLEGVSGYTF. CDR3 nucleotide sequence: TGTGCCAGCAGTTTAGAAGGAGTTAGTGGCTACACCTTC.

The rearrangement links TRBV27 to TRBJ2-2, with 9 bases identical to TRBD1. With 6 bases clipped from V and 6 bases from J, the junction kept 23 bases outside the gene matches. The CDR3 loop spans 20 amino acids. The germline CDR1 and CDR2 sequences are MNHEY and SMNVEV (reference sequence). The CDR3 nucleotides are TGTGCCAGCAGGACATCTCCTACCGGGACAGGGTTCGGGGTTGCCGGGGAGCTGTTTTTT. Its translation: CASRTSPTGTGFGVAGELFF.

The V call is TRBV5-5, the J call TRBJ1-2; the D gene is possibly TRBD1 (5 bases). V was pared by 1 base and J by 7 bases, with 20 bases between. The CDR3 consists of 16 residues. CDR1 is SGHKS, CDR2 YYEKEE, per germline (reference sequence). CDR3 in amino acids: CASSLRDARQGSGYTF. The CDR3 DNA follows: TGTGCCAGCAGCTTGAGGGACGCCCGTCAAGGTAGTGGCTACACCTTC.

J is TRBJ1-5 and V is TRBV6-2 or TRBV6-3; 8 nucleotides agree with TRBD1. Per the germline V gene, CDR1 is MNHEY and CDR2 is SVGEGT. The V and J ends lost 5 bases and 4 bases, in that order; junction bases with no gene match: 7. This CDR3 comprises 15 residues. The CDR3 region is CASSRQGARNQPQHF. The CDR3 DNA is TGTGCCAGCAGTCGCCAGGGGGCGCGGAATCAGCCCCAGCATTTT.

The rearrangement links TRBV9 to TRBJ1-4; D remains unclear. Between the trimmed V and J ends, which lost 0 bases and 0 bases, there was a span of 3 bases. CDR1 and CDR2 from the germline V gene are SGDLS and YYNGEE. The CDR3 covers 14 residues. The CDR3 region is CASSVAATNEKLFF. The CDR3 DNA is TGTGCCAGCAGCGTAGCGGCAACTAATGAAAAACTGTTTTTT.

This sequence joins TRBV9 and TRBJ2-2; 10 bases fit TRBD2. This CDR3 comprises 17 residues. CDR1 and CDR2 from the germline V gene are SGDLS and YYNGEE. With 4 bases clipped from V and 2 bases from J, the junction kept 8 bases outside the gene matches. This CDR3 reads CASSSPTSGPNTGELFF. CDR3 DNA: TGTGCCAGCAGCTCCCCGACTAGCGGGCCAAACACCGGGGAGCTGTTTTTT.

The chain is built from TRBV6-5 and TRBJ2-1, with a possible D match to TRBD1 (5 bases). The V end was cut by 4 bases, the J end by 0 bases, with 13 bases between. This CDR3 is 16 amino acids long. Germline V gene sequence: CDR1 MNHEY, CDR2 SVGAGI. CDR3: CASSLAGFSSYNEQFF. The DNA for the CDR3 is TGTGCCAGCAGTTTGGCAGGGTTCAGCTCCTACAATGAGCAGTTCTTC.

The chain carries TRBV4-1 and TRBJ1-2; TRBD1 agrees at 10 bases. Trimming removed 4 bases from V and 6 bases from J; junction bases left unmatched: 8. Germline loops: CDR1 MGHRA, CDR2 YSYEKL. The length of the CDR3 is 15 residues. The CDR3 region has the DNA TGCGCCAGCAGCCCCGACAGGGGGCGCTTGGATGGCTACACCTTC. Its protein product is CASSPDRGRLDGYTF.

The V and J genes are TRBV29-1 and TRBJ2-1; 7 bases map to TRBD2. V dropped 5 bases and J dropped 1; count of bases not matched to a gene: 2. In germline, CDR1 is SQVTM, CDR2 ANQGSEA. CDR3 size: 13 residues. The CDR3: CSVQGGSYNEQFF. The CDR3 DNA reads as TGCAGCGTTCAGGGAGGGTCCTACAATGAGCAGTTCTTC.

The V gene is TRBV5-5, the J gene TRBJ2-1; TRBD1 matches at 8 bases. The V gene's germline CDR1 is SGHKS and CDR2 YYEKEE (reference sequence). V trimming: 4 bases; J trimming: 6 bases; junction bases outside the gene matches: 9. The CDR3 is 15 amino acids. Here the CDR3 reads CASSVAGQGINEQFF. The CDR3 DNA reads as TGTGCCAGCAGCGTGGCCGGACAGGGTATCAATGAGCAGTTCTTC. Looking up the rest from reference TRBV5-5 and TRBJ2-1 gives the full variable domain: DAGVTQSPTHLIKTRGQQVTLRCSPISGHKSVSWYQQVLGQGPQFIFQYYEKEERGRGNFPDRFSARQFPNYSSELNVNALLLGDSALYLCASSVAGQGINEQFFGPGTRLTVL.

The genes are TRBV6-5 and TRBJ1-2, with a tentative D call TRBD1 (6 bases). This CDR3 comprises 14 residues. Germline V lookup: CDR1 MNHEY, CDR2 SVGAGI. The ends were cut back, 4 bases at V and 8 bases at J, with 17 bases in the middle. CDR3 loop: CASSSPTGQGGYTF. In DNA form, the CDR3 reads TGTGCCAGCAGTTCCCCGACAGGTCAAGGCGGCTACACCTTC.

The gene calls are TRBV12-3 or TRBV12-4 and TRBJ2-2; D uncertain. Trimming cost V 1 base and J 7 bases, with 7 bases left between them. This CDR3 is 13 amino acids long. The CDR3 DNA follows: TGTGCCAGCAGTTTAGGGACGCTCGGGGAGCTGTTTTTT. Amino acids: CASSLGTLGELFF.

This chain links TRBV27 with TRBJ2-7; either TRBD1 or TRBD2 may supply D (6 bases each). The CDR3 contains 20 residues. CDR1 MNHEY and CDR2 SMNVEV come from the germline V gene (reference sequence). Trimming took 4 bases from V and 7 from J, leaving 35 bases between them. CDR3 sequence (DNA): TGTGCCAGCAGTTATTCCCCCCCGGGGGCAAGTCTTTCCTCAATAATGGAGCAGTACTTC. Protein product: CASSYSPPGASLSSIMEQYF.

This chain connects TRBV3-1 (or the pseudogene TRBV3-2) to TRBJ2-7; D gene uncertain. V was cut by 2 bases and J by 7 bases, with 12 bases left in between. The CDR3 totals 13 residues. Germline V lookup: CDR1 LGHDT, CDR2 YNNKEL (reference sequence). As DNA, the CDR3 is TGTGCCAGCAGCCAATGGAGTTCGGAAGAGCAGTACTTC. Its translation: CASSQWSSEEQYF.

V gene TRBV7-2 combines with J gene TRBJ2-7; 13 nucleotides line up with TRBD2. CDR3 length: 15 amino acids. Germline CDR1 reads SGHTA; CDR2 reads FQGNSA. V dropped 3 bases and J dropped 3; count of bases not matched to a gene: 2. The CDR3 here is CASSLTSGGLYEQYF. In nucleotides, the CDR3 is TGTGCCAGCAGCTTGACTAGCGGGGGGCTCTACGAGCAGTACTTC.

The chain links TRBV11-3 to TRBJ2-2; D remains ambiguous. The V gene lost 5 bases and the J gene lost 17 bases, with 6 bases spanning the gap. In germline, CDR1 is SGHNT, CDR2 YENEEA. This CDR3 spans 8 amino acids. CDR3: CASSAFFF. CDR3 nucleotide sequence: TGTGCCAGCAGCGCATTTTTTTTT.

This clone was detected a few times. The CDR3 DNA reads TGTGCCAGCAGCGCAGGGGGGGAAACGAACTATGGCTACACCTTC. Residues: CASSAGGETNYGYTF. The V and J genes are TRBV7-9 and TRBJ1-2; 7 bases align to TRBD1. The germline gives CDR1 SEHNR, CDR2 FQNEAQ (reference sequence). J lost 2 bases, V lost 5 bases, and 8 bases had no gene match. This CDR3 has 15 residues.

The CDR3 DNA reads as TGTGCCAGCAGCTTGCTGAGTGGTCCGCCCTCTGGAAACACCATATATTTT. As protein: CASSLLSGPPSGNTIYF. V gene TRBV5-6 combines with J gene TRBJ1-3; the D is unclear. V lost 1 base and J lost 0, with 14 bases in between. Germline-derived CDR1 and CDR2 are SGHDT and YYEEEE. This CDR3 has 17 amino acids.

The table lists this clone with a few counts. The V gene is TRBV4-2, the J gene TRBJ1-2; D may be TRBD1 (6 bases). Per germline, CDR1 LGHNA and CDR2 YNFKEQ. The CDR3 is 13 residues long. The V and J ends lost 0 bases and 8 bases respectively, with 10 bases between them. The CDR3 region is CASSQEQGRGYTF. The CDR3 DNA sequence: TGTGCCAGCAGCCAAGAACAGGGACGGGGCTACACCTTC.